These T cell receptor beta chains were read from a single sample in a study of regulatory T cells in long-lasting Graves disease. Via MiXCR, TCRdb re-called the multiplex PCR reads, giving one row per CDR3 protein. This table holds about 660,000 distinct CDR3 sequences, roughly 30% found once. The specimen was peripheral blood mononuclear cells (PBMCs), collected when the disease was refractory, from a patient treated with antithyroid drugs. Receptor source: a female donor with Graves disease. The CDR3 runs from the conserved cysteine through the conserved F or W. The order of the fields is V gene, D gene, J gene, clone size, CDR3 DNA, CDR3 protein. The D gene is left open where the match is weak. Rows may omit the clone size; those that give it use once, few, many or a size class.

V: TRBV18; D: -; J: TRBJ1-5; size: -; DNA: TGTGCCAGCTCACACCAGGGTCTGCAGCCCCAGCATTTT; CDR3: CASSHQGLQPQHF
V: TRBV12-3/TRBV12-4; D: -; J: TRBJ2-3; size: -; DNA: TGTGCCAGCAGTTTAGGGGAAAGGGGGGCTAGCACAGATACGCAGTATTTT; CDR3: CASSLGERGASTDTQYF
V: TRBV5-1; D: TRBD2; J: TRBJ2-7; size: -; DNA: TGCGCCAGCAGCTTGGGCGCTAGCGGGGCTCTTGAGCAGTACTTC; CDR3: CASSLGASGALEQYF
V: TRBV12-3/TRBV12-4; D: -; J: TRBJ2-1; size: -; DNA: TGTGCCAGCAGTTTTTCGGGGGACAGTCCCGAGCAGTTCTTC; CDR3: CASSFSGDSPEQFF
V: TRBV12-3/TRBV12-4; D: TRBD1; J: TRBJ1-6; size: -; DNA: TGTGCCAGCAGGATTAGCACCGGGACAGGCCTTAATTCACCCCTCCACTTT; CDR3: CASRISTGTGLNSPLHF
V: TRBV9; D: TRBD1; J: TRBJ1-1; size: -; DNA: TGTGCCAGCAGCGTGGAGGGGGCCGCACTGAACACTGAAGCTTTCTTT; CDR3: CASSVEGAALNTEAFF
V: TRBV28; D: -; J: TRBJ2-1; size: -; DNA: TGTGCCAGCAGCTCCAGGCTTCGGGGGAATGAGCAGTTCTTC; CDR3: CASSSRLRGNEQFF
V: TRBV20-1; D: TRBD1; J: TRBJ1-2; size: many; DNA: TGCAGTGCTACTCCTACTACAGGGGGCTATGGCTACACCTTC; CDR3: CSATPTTGGYGYTF
V: TRBV29-1; D: TRBD1; J: TRBJ1-6; size: -; DNA: TGCAGCGTAAGGACAGGGGAATCACCCCTCCACTTT; CDR3: CSVRTGESPLHF
V: TRBV6-1; D: TRBD2; J: TRBJ2-5; size: -; DNA: TGTGCCAGCAGTGAGGGCGCAGCGGGAAAAGAGACCCAGTACTTC; CDR3: CASSEGAAGKETQYF
V: TRBV6-1; D: TRBD1; J: TRBJ1-2; size: -; DNA: TGTGCCAGCAAGAGGACAGGGGGCGGTATGGGCTATGGCTACACCTTC; CDR3: CASKRTGGGMGYGYTF
V: TRBV4-2; D: TRBD1; J: TRBJ1-5; size: -; DNA: TGTGCCAGCAGCGGCCGGGACAGGGAAGGTCAGCCCCAGCATTTT; CDR3: CASSGRDREGQPQHF
V: TRBV9; D: -; J: TRBJ2-7; size: few; DNA: TGTGCCAGCAGCCAGACCGGGACACATACCTACGAGCAGTACTTC; CDR3: CASSQTGTHTYEQYF
V: TRBV3-1; D: TRBD1; J: TRBJ1-1; size: few; DNA: TGTGCCAGCAGCCAATGGGGGACAGGGGTGGTCACTGAAGCTTTCTTT; CDR3: CASSQWGTGVVTEAFF
V: TRBV20-1; D: -; J: TRBJ2-4; size: -; DNA: TGCAGTGCTAGAGGGTCAGGGCCGGGGGCCAAAAACATTCAGTACTTC; CDR3: CSARGSGPGAKNIQYF
V: TRBV11-1; D: -; J: TRBJ2-5; size: -; DNA: TGTGCCAGCAGCTATAGACCGGGACACTCACCGGCGCAGACCCAGTACTTC; CDR3: CASSYRPGHSPAQTQYF
V: TRBV19; D: -; J: TRBJ1-1; size: many; DNA: TGTGCCAGTAGGAACAGGGAAGTGAACACTGAAGCTTTCTTT; CDR3: CASRNREVNTEAFF
V: TRBV28; D: -; J: TRBJ1-1; size: -; DNA: TGTGCCAGCAGCAGGCAGACGGCTTACACTGAAGCTTTCTTT; CDR3: CASSRQTAYTEAFF
V: TRBV6-1; D: TRBD1; J: TRBJ1-3; size: few; DNA: TGTGCCAGCAGTGAAGCAACAGGGGTGGGGAACACCATATATTTT; CDR3: CASSEATGVGNTIYF
V: TRBV5-1; D: TRBD1; J: TRBJ1-2; size: -; DNA: TGCGCCAGCAGTGCCTCGGGACAGGGGGCCGGTGGCTACACCTTC; CDR3: CASSASGQGAGGYTF
V: TRBV5-1; D: -; J: TRBJ1-5; size: few; DNA: TGCGCCAGCAGCTTGGGCACAGGAATAAAGGGAACGGTCCAGCATTTT; CDR3: CASSLGTGIKGTVQHF
V: TRBV20-1; D: -; J: TRBJ1-2; size: -; DNA: TGCAGTGCTAGAGAGCAGGCGACCTATGGCTACACCTTC; CDR3: CSAREQATYGYTF
V: TRBV6-1; D: TRBD1; J: TRBJ2-7; size: few; DNA: TGTGCCAGCAGCCGAGTCCCTGACAGGGGCCCCTACGAGCAGTACTTC; CDR3: CASSRVPDRGPYEQYF
V: TRBV25-1; D: TRBD2; J: TRBJ2-2; size: -; DNA: TGTGCCAGCAGTGTAGCGGGAGGGCCGAACACCGGGGAGCTGTTTTTT; CDR3: CASSVAGGPNTGELFF
V: TRBV29-1; D: TRBD1; J: TRBJ1-2; size: -; DNA: TGCAGCGTTGTGACAGGGGCCATCTATGGCTACACCTTC; CDR3: CSVVTGAIYGYTF
V: TRBV28; D: TRBD1; J: TRBJ1-2; size: many; DNA: TGTGCCAGCAGTTCCACGGGGGGACAGGCGATCTATGGCTACACCTTC; CDR3: CASSSTGGQAIYGYTF
V: TRBV12-3/TRBV12-4; D: -; J: TRBJ1-5; size: -; DNA: TGTGCCAGCAGTTTCCCAGGTACAAATCAGCCCCAGCATTTT; CDR3: CASSFPGTNQPQHF
V: TRBV28; D: TRBD1; J: TRBJ1-5; size: -; DNA: TGTGCCAGCAGCTCAAGGACAGGAGGGGTTTCGGGTCAGCCCCAGCATTTT; CDR3: CASSSRTGGVSGQPQHF
V: TRBV5-1; D: -; J: TRBJ1-2; size: few; DNA: TGCGCCAGCAGCTTCGACCCCCGGGACACTTATGGCTACACCTTC; CDR3: CASSFDPRDTYGYTF
V: TRBV9; D: TRBD1; J: TRBJ2-7; size: -; DNA: TGTGCCAGCAGCGCCGGACAGGGGCCCTCCTACGAGCAGTACTTC; CDR3: CASSAGQGPSYEQYF
V: TRBV11-2; D: TRBD2; J: TRBJ2-3; size: -; DNA: TGTGCCTCATTAGGTGCTAGCGGGAGCACAGATACGCAGTATTTT; CDR3: CASLGASGSTDTQYF
V: TRBV24-1; D: -; J: TRBJ1-2; size: many; DNA: TGTGCCACCAGTGATTTGCGTCCCCTTGGGGAATATGGCTACACCTTC; CDR3: CATSDLRPLGEYGYTF
V: TRBV6-1; D: -; J: TRBJ1-1; size: -; DNA: TGTGCCACCGGCCGGGTTACGAATGAAGCTTTCTTT; CDR3: CATGRVTNEAFF
V: TRBV12-3/TRBV12-4; D: TRBD2; J: TRBJ2-1; size: once; DNA: TGTGCCGGAATTGACAGGATTTTAGCGGGAGGGCCAGTCGATGAGCAGTTCTTC; CDR3: CAGIDRILAGGPVDEQFF
V: TRBV29-1; D: TRBD1; J: TRBJ2-5; size: -; DNA: TGCAGCGTTGAAGCTCTCAGACAGGGGGGGTACCAAGAGACCCAGTACTTC; CDR3: CSVEALRQGGYQETQYF
V: TRBV7-2; D: TRBD2; J: TRBJ2-7; size: few; DNA: TGTGCCAGCAGCTCCATAGCGGGAAGCTCCTACGAGCAGTACTTC; CDR3: CASSSIAGSSYEQYF
V: TRBV4-2; D: -; J: TRBJ2-5; size: few; DNA: TGTGCCAGCAGCCAAGTGGCAGCATCAGAGACCCAGTACTTC; CDR3: CASSQVAASETQYF
V: TRBV10-3; D: TRBD1; J: TRBJ1-2; size: few; DNA: TGTGCCATCAGCAGACAGGGGGGACCATATGACTATGGCTACACCTTC; CDR3: CAISRQGGPYDYGYTF
V: TRBV7-9; D: TRBD1; J: TRBJ2-5; size: -; DNA: TGTGCCAGCAGCTCTCCTCCCGGGACAGGTCAAGAGACCCAGTACTTC; CDR3: CASSSPPGTGQETQYF
V: TRBV5-1; D: -; J: TRBJ1-5; size: -; DNA: TGCGCCAGCAGTCCCGGGGCAGGGGTTCAGCCCCAGCATTTT; CDR3: CASSPGAGVQPQHF
V: TRBV28; D: -; J: TRBJ1-1; size: many; DNA: TGTGCCAGCAGTTTACTCGGGAACACTGAAGCTTTCTTT; CDR3: CASSLLGNTEAFF
V: TRBV28; D: -; J: TRBJ2-6; size: -; DNA: TGTGCCAGCAGCTGGACGCGGAATTCTGGGGCCAACGTCCTGACTTTC; CDR3: CASSWTRNSGANVLTF
V: TRBV12-5; D: TRBD1; J: TRBJ1-2; size: -; DNA: TGTGCTAGTGGTTTGACAGGGGGCTATGGCTACACCTTC; CDR3: CASGLTGGYGYTF
V: TRBV5-6; D: TRBD2; J: TRBJ2-5; size: once; DNA: TGTGCCAGCAGCTCTGTGGCGGGAGCCGGAGAGACCCAGTACTTC; CDR3: CASSSVAGAGETQYF
V: TRBV6-1; D: -; J: TRBJ1-2; size: -; DNA: TGTGCCAGCAGTGAAGAGGCAGTATTAACTCGAACGGGTCTTCATGGCTACACCTTC; CDR3: CASSEEAVLTRTGLHGYTF